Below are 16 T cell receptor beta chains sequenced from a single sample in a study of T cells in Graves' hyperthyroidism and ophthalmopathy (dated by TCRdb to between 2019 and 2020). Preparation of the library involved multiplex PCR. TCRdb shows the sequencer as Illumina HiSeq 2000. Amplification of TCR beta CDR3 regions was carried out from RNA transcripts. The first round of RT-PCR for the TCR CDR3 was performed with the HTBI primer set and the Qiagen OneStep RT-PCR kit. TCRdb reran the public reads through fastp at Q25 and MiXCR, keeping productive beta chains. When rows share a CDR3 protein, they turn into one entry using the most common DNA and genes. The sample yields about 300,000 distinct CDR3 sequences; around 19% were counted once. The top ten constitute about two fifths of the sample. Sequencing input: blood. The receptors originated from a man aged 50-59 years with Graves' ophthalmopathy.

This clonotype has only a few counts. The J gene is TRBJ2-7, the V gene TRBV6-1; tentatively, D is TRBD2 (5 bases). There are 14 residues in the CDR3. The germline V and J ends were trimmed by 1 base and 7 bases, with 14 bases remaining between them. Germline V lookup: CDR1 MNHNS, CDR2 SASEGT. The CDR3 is CASSEVDGEGEQYF. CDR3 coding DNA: TGTGCCAGCAGTGAAGTTGACGGAGAGGGTGAGCAGTACTTC.

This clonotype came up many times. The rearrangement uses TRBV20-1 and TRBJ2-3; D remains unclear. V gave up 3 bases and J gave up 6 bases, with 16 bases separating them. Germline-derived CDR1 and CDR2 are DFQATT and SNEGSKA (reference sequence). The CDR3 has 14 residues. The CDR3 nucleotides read TGCAGTGCTAGCGGTAGTAGTTACACGGATACGCAGTATTTT. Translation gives CSASGSSYTDTQYF.

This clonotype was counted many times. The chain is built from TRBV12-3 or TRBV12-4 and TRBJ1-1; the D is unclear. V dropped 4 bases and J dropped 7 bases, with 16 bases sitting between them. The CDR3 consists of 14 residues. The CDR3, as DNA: TGTGCCAGCAGTTATCTCGATCCAGAAAATGAAGCTTTCTTT. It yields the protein CASSYLDPENEAFF.

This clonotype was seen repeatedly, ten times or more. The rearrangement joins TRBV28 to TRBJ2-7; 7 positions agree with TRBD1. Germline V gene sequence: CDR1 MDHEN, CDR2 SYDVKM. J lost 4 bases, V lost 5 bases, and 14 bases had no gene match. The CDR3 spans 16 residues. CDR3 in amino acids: CASSPTGFSSGYEQYF. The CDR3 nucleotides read TGTGCCAGCAGTCCGACAGGGTTTTCGTCAGGTTACGAGCAGTACTTC.

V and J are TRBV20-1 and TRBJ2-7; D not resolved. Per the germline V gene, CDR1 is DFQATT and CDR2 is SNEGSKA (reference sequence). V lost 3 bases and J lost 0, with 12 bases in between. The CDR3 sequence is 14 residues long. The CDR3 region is CSASGPSSSYEQYF. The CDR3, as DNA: TGCAGTGCTAGCGGCCCTTCTAGCTCCTACGAGCAGTACTTC.

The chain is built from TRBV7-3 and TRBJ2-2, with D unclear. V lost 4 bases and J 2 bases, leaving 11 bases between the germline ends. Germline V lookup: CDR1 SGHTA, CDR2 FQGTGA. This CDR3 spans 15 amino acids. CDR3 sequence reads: CASSSWTVNTGELFF. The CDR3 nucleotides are TGTGCCAGCAGCTCCTGGACGGTAAACACCGGGGAGCTGTTTTTT.

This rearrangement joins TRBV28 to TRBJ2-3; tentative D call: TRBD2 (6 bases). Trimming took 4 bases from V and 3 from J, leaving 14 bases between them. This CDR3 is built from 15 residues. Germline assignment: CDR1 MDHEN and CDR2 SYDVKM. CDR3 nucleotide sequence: TGTGCCAGCAGTTCTAATAGCGGTAGGACAGATACGCAGTATTTT. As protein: CASSSNSGRTDTQYF.

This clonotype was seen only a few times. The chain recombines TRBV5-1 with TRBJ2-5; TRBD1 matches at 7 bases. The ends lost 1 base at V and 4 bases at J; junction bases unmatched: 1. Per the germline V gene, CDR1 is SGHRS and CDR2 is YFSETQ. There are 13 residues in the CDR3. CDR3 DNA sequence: TGCGCCAGCAGCTTGAGGACAGGAGAGACCCAGTACTTC. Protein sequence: CASSLRTGETQYF.

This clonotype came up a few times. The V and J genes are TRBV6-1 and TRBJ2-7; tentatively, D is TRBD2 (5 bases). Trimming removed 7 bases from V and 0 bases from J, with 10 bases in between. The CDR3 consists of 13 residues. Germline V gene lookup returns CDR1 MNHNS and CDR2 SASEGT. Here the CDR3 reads CASTLGLSYEQYF. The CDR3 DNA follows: TGTGCCAGCACTCTTGGACTCTCCTACGAGCAGTACTTC.

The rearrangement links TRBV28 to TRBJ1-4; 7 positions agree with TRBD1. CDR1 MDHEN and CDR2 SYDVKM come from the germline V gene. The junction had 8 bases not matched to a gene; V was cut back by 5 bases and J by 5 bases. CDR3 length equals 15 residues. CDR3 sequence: CASSPIDRENEKLFF. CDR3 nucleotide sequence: TGTGCCAGCAGTCCCATCGACAGGGAGAATGAAAAACTGTTTTTT.

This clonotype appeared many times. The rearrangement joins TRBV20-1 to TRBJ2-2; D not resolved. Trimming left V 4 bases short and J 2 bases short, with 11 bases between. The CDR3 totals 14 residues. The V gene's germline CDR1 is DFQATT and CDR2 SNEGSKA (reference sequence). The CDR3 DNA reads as TGCAGTGCTATCTCAGCCGGAAACACCGGGGAGCTGTTTTTT. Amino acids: CSAISAGNTGELFF.

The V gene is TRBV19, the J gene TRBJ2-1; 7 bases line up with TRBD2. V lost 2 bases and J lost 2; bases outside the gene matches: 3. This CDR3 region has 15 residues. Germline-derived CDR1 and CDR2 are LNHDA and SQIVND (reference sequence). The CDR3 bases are TGTGCCAGTAGTATAAGTGGGAGGGCCTACAATGAGCAGTTCTTC. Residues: CASSISGRAYNEQFF.

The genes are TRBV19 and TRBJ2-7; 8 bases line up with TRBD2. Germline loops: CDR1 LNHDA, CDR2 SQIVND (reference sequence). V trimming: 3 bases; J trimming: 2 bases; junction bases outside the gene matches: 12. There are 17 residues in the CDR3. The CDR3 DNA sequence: TGTGCCAGTAGTATCCTCAGGACCAGCGGGAGTCCCTACGAGCAGTACTTC. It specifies CASSILRTSGSPYEQYF.

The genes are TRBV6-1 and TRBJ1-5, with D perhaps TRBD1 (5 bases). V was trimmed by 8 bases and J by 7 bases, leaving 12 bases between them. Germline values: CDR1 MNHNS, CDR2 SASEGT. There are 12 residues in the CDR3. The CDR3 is CASGRAGQPQHF. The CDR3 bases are TGTGCCAGCGGCAGGGCTGGCCAGCCCCAGCATTTT.

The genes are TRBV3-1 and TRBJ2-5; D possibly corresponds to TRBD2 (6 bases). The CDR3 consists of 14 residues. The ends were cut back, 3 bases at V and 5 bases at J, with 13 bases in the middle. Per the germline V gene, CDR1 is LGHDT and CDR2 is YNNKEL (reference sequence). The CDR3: CASSQETRRETQYF. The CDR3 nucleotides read TGTGCCAGCAGCCAGGAGACTAGACGTGAGACCCAGTACTTC.

CDR3 in DNA: TGTGCCAGCAGCTTAGATGGGGGTCTGCGTCGAAACACCATATATTTT. Amino acid sequence: CASSLDGGLRRNTIYF. The chain combines TRBV7-9 with TRBJ1-3, with D tentatively TRBD1 (5 bases). From germline, CDR1 is SEHNR and CDR2 FQNEAQ (reference sequence). V was cut by 1 base and J by 5 bases, with 15 bases left in between. The CDR3 covers 16 residues.